The rows below give T cell receptor beta chains drawn from one sample of a study of blood T cell repertoires in COVID-19. The data were produced by immunoSEQ multiplex PCR, yet TCRdb's version contains in-frame clones alone and is incomplete. The table lists under 200,000 clones, around 86% of them singletons. Sequenced: peripheral blood. The receptor source for this set is a man aged 60-69 years with acute or convalescent COVID-19. Each CDR3 is given with its conserved first and last residue. Each record gives: CDR3 protein, CDR3 DNA, clone size, V gene, J gene, D gene. D genes are given only for firm matches. Clone size is shown for a subset of rows, as once, few, many or a class of expanded clone.

cdr3_aa: CASSPPRETQYF
cdr3_nt: TGTGCCAGCAGCCCCCCCCGAGAGACCCAGTACTTC
clone_size: NA
v_call: TRBV7-2
j_call: TRBJ2-5
d_call: NA

cdr3_aa: CSAVARGDEQFF
cdr3_nt: TGCAGCGCTGTTGCACGGGGAGATGAGCAGTTCTTC
clone_size: NA
v_call: TRBV29-1
j_call: TRBJ2-1
d_call: NA

cdr3_aa: CASWGETDMNTEAFF
cdr3_nt: TGCGCCAGTTGGGGGGAGACAGACATGAACACTGAAGCTTTCTTT
clone_size: NA
v_call: TRBV5-1
j_call: TRBJ1-1
d_call: NA

cdr3_aa: CASSPGGRGRGDEQFF
cdr3_nt: TGTGCCAGCAGCCCCGGTGGGCGCGGGAGGGGGGATGAGCAGTTCTTC
clone_size: few
v_call: TRBV7-9
j_call: TRBJ2-1
d_call: TRBD2

cdr3_aa: CASRLRGHEQYF
cdr3_nt: TGCGCCAGCAGACTCAGGGGGCACGAGCAGTACTTC
clone_size: NA
v_call: TRBV4-1
j_call: TRBJ2-7
d_call: TRBD1

cdr3_aa: CASRVQGTGVYGYTF
cdr3_nt: TGTGCCAGCAGAGTCCAAGGGACAGGGGTCTATGGCTACACCTTC
clone_size: NA
v_call: TRBV5-4
j_call: TRBJ1-2
d_call: TRBD1

cdr3_aa: CASSFRVHQGTEAFF
cdr3_nt: TGTGCCAGCAGCTTCAGGGTGCACCAGGGCACTGAAGCTTTCTTT
clone_size: NA
v_call: TRBV5-6
j_call: TRBJ1-1
d_call: NA

cdr3_aa: CASSPPRGAGGETQYF
cdr3_nt: TGTGCCAGCAGTCCCCCCCGGGGGGCGGGAGGGGAGACCCAGTACTTC
clone_size: NA
v_call: TRBV28
j_call: TRBJ2-5
d_call: TRBD2

cdr3_aa: CASRTTGTYEQYF
cdr3_nt: TGTGCCAGTAGGACGACAGGGACCTACGAGCAGTACTTC
clone_size: once
v_call: TRBV19
j_call: TRBJ2-7
d_call: TRBD1

cdr3_aa: CASSQQGHSNQPQHF
cdr3_nt: TGTGCCAGCAGCCAACAGGGACATAGCAATCAGCCCCAGCATTTT
clone_size: NA
v_call: TRBV7-2
j_call: TRBJ1-5
d_call: NA

cdr3_aa: CASGSGRRNEQFF
cdr3_nt: TGCGCCAGCGGTAGCGGGAGAAGGAATGAGCAGTTCTTC
clone_size: NA
v_call: TRBV10-1
j_call: TRBJ2-1
d_call: TRBD2

cdr3_aa: CASRTIDSSYEQYF
cdr3_nt: TGTGCCAGCAGGACGATAGACAGTAGCTACGAGCAGTACTTC
clone_size: NA
v_call: TRBV27
j_call: TRBJ2-7
d_call: NA

cdr3_aa: CASSFLRWRPTQETQYF
cdr3_nt: TGTGCCAGCAGCTTCTTACGTTGGAGACCCACACAAGAGACCCAGTACTTC
clone_size: NA
v_call: TRBV7-3
j_call: TRBJ2-5
d_call: NA

cdr3_aa: CASSLRQYSSYEQYF
cdr3_nt: TGTGCCAGCAGCTTAAGACAGTATAGCTCCTACGAGCAGTACTTC
clone_size: NA
v_call: TRBV7-2
j_call: TRBJ2-7
d_call: NA

cdr3_aa: CASSQLRGAKNIQYF
cdr3_nt: TGTGCCAGCAGCCAACTGCGGGGAGCCAAAAACATTCAGTACTTC
clone_size: NA
v_call: TRBV14
j_call: TRBJ2-4
d_call: NA

cdr3_aa: CASSSDSNYGYTF
cdr3_nt: TGTGCCAGCAGCTCGGACAGTAACTATGGCTACACCTTC
clone_size: NA
v_call: TRBV5-5
j_call: TRBJ1-2
d_call: NA

cdr3_aa: CASSPSFYAADTQYF
cdr3_nt: TGTGCCAGCAGCCCCTCCTTTTATGCGGCAGATACGCAGTATTTT
clone_size: NA
v_call: TRBV11-1
j_call: TRBJ2-3
d_call: NA

cdr3_aa: CASSRDRGNQPQHF
cdr3_nt: TGTGCCAGCAGCCGGGACAGGGGAAATCAGCCCCAGCATTTT
clone_size: NA
v_call: TRBV3-1/TRBV3-2
j_call: TRBJ1-5
d_call: TRBD1

cdr3_aa: CASSLSGGTYEQYF
cdr3_nt: TGTGCCAGCAGTTTATCCGGGGGAACCTACGAGCAGTACTTC
clone_size: once
v_call: TRBV28
j_call: TRBJ2-7
d_call: NA

cdr3_aa: CAWSVTTEAFF
cdr3_nt: TGTGCCTGGAGTGTAACAACTGAAGCTTTCTTT
clone_size: NA
v_call: TRBV30
j_call: TRBJ1-1
d_call: NA

cdr3_aa: CAISRGDRGSEQYF
cdr3_nt: TGTGCCATCAGTCGGGGGGACAGGGGAAGCGAGCAGTACTTC
clone_size: NA
v_call: TRBV10-3
j_call: TRBJ2-7
d_call: TRBD1

cdr3_aa: CASGWTSGRKDEQFF
cdr3_nt: TGTGCCAGCGGTTGGACTAGCGGGAGGAAGGATGAGCAGTTCTTC
clone_size: NA
v_call: TRBV2
j_call: TRBJ2-1
d_call: TRBD2

cdr3_aa: CASSLALREQYF
cdr3_nt: TGTGCCAGCAGCTTGGCCCTGAGGGAGCAGTACTTC
clone_size: NA
v_call: TRBV5-5
j_call: TRBJ2-7
d_call: NA